This T cell receptor (beta chain) emerged from a study of T cell repertoires in cytomegalovirus infection. Note on this clonotype: Its antigen remains unknown.

Via MiXCR, TCRdb re-called the reads, giving one row per CDR3 protein. The data show about half a million distinct CDR3 sequences, with 30% to 35% seen just once and about a sixth held by the top ten. Material: cultured PBMCs, obtained from culture after CMV antigen stimulation. The TCR comes from a human donor in good health (CMV status not recorded). Some clones in this sample may be carry-over from other donors' samples.

CDR3 DNA: TGTGCCAGCAGCTGGAAGGCAAATGAAAAACTGTTTTTT. Its translation: CASSWKANEKLFF. The chain joins TRBV7-2 to TRBJ1-4, with no clear D. In germline, CDR1 is SGHTA, CDR2 FQGNSA. Between the trimmed V and J ends, which lost 4 bases and 5 bases, there was a span of 8 bases. The CDR3 consists of 13 residues.